In its sample, the clone carrying this T cell receptor (beta chain) was seen once. The sample originates from a study of blood T cell repertoires in COVID-19. Study overall: Acute and convalescent COVID-19 specimens originated in the United States, Italy and Spain.

The V and J ends lost 4 bases and 11 bases, in that order; junction bases with no gene match: 11. The CDR3 is 13 residues long. Germline CDR1 is SQVTM and CDR2 is ANQGSEA. Source study methods: Nucleated cell counts were estimated from reference gene primer amplification. The table came from immunoSEQ multiplex PCR; TCRdb's copy has only in-frame clones and leaves some out. That table furnishes V, J and clone size, whereas the DNA furnished D and trimming. The data contain approximately 66,000 clones, nearly 90% of them singletons. The TCR sequence derives from a man between 60 and 70 years old with acute or convalescent COVID-19. The V and J genes are TRBV29-1 and TRBJ2-1; 7 nucleotides align to TRBD1. Input material: peripheral blood. This CDR3 is CSVVGQRDPQQFF. For the CDR3, the DNA is TGCAGCGTTGTGGGACAGAGAGACCCTCAGCAGTTCTTC.